Following are 13 T cell receptor beta chains from one sample sequenced in a study of beta chain features in type 1 diabetes. Findings and caveats of the study: Across all four CD4+ subsets, people with type 1 diabetes showed modestly shorter TCRB CDR3s.

Sequencing targeted expressed TCRB transcripts, as all isolated RNA had been reverse transcribed. TCRdb's table, derived via immunoSEQ multiplex PCR, lists solely in-frame clones and lacks some. This table has 630,000 or so clones, over 13% appearing once. The antigens of these receptors remain unknown. Sequenced sample: naive CD4+ T cells from blood. The receptors were sampled from a man aged 18 to 30 with type 1 diabetes.

This clone has just a few counts. Other DNA sequences of this sample code for an identical CDR3. This rearrangement joins TRBV29-1 to TRBJ1-1, with D possibly matching TRBD1 (5 bases). Germline CDR1 SQVTM, CDR2 ANQGSEA. The length of the CDR3 is 12 residues. Trimming left V 7 bases short and J 0 bases short, with 9 bases between. CDR3 sequence: CSAGGMNTEAFF. CDR3 nucleotide sequence: TGCAGCGCCGGGGGGATGAACACTGAAGCTTTCTTT.

The chain recombines TRBV29-1 with TRBJ2-7, with D possibly being TRBD1 (5 bases). The CDR3 spans 16 residues. Germline CDR1 SQVTM, CDR2 ANQGSEA. V lost 6 bases, J lost 6 bases, and 27 bases lay in between. This chain's CDR3 is CSVVPSKAGPLLEQYF. CDR3 bases: TGCAGCGTAGTACCATCTAAGGCAGGGCCCCTCCTCGAGCAGTACTTC.

The J gene is TRBJ1-2, the V gene TRBV29-1, with 8 bases fitting TRBD1. In germline, CDR1 is SQVTM, CDR2 ANQGSEA. The CDR3 loop spans 15 amino acids. The junction had 17 bases not matched to a gene; V was cut back by 7 bases and J by 7 bases. CDR3 in DNA: TGCAGCGATCATCCAGGGGGCGGCTTAGGAGGTGGCTACACCTTC. Amino acids: CSDHPGGGLGGGYTF.

Only a few counts were recorded for this clone. The V and J genes are TRBV6-6 and TRBJ1-1, with 7 nucleotides matching TRBD1. The CDR3 has 15 amino acids. V shed 6 bases and J 0 bases; nucleotides not matched to a gene: 7. Germline CDR1 reads MNHNY; CDR2 reads SVGAGI (reference sequence). CDR3 protein: CASRSPTGMNTEAFF. The CDR3 DNA follows: TGTGCCAGCAGATCGCCGACAGGGATGAACACTGAAGCTTTCTTT.

The sample holds a few counts of this clone. The genes are TRBV7-2 and TRBJ1-2, with a tentative D call TRBD1 (6 bases). Germline-derived CDR1 and CDR2 are SGHTA and FQGNSA. Trimming removed 5 bases from V and 3 bases from J, with 19 bases in between. This CDR3 has 16 residues. In DNA form, the CDR3 reads TGTGCCAGCAGCAAGACCCGGGGGCAGGTGTACTATGGCTACACCTTC. It codes for CASSKTRGQVYYGYTF.

This chain joins TRBV4-3 and TRBJ1-2, with D uncertain. V was pared by 0 bases and J by 8 bases, with 13 bases between. The CDR3 extends over 14 amino acids. CDR1 LGHNA and CDR2 YSLEER come from the germline V gene. The CDR3 DNA reads as TGCGCCAGCAGCCAAGAGAGGTACAGTCAAGGCTACACCTTC. This encodes CASSQERYSQGYTF.

The sample holds a few counts of this clone. V and J are TRBV9 and TRBJ1-1; no clear D gene. Between the trimmed V and J ends, which lost 0 bases and 4 bases, there was a span of 13 bases. CDR1 is SGDLS, CDR2 YYNGEE, per germline. The CDR3 loop spans 15 amino acids. The CDR3 DNA reads TGTGCCAGCAGCGTAGCTGGGAGGGTACCCACTGAAGCTTTCTTT. This gives the protein CASSVAGRVPTEAFF. Supplemented by reference TRBV9 and TRBJ1-1, the full variable domain reads DSGVTQTPKHLITATGQRVTLRCSPRSGDLSVYWYQQSLDQGLQFLIQYYNGEERAKGNILERFSAQQFPDLHSELNLSSLELGDSALYFCASSVAGRVPTEAFFGQGTRLTVV.

This clone has just a few counts. The CDR3 sequence is CASSPLRGSMGSYNEQFF. CDR3 coding DNA: TGTGCCAGCAGCCCCCTGAGGGGGTCGATGGGCTCCTACAATGAGCAGTTCTTC. The chain joins TRBV7-9 to TRBJ2-1, with D perhaps TRBD1 (6 bases). Germline loops: CDR1 SEHNR, CDR2 FQNEAQ (reference sequence). This CDR3 is 18 amino acids long. Trimming pared 5 bases from V and 0 bases from J, leaving 20 bases between.

This clone showed up just a few times. The chain couples TRBV29-1 to TRBJ2-3; 8 bases agree with TRBD1. V was pared by 7 bases and J by 4 bases, with 13 bases of the junction left unmatched. In germline, CDR1 is SQVTM, CDR2 ANQGSEA. The CDR3 sequence is 15 residues long. CDR3 amino acids: CSAEGGQGSADTQYF. CDR3 DNA sequence: TGCAGCGCCGAAGGAGGACAGGGATCCGCAGATACGCAGTATTTT.

This clone was seen more than once but under ten times. The chain is built from TRBV30 and TRBJ1-2; D is perhaps TRBD1 (6 bases). Trimming removed 5 bases from V and 8 bases from J, with 27 bases in between. This CDR3 comprises 16 residues. Germline loops: CDR1 GTSNPN, CDR2 SVGIG (reference sequence). The CDR3: CAWAFRGGALTGGYTF. CDR3 bases: TGTGCCTGGGCTTTCAGGGGAGGCGCTTTGACGGGCGGCTACACCTTC. Together with reference TRBV30 and TRBJ1-2, the CDR3 gives the full variable domain: SQTIHQWPATLVQPVGSPLSLECTVEGTSNPNLYWYRQAAGRGLQLLFYSVGIGQISSEVPQNLSASRPQDRQFILSSKKLLLSDSGFYLCAWAFRGGALTGGYTFGSGTRLTVV.

The chain uses TRBV28 and TRBJ2-3; D not resolved. In germline, CDR1 is MDHEN, CDR2 SYDVKM. This CDR3 comprises 14 residues. Trimming took 6 bases from V and 4 from J, leaving 14 bases between them. CDR3 coding DNA: TGTGCCAGCAGCCATCCTTCCCTCCCAGATACGCAGTATTTT. It codes for CASSHPSLPDTQYF.

The chain recombines TRBV4-3 with TRBJ2-3; 8 positions match TRBD2. Germline CDR1 is LGHNA and CDR2 is YSLEER. The CDR3 loop spans 15 amino acids. The V gene end was trimmed by 4 bases and the J gene end by 3 bases; junction bases not matched to a gene: 6. The CDR3 DNA follows: TGCGCCAGCAGCCTCATGCGGGGGGAGACAGATACGCAGTATTTT. It specifies CASSLMRGETDTQYF.

This clone was recorded a few times. The rearrangement uses TRBV5-6 and TRBJ2-4; D gene uncertain. Germline V gene lookup returns CDR1 SGHDT and CDR2 YYEEEE. The CDR3 is 12 residues long. The V and J ends lost 0 bases and 8 bases respectively, with 6 bases between them. CDR3 sequence reads: CASSLVRDIQYF. CDR3 DNA sequence: TGTGCCAGCAGCTTGGTTCGGGACATTCAGTACTTC.